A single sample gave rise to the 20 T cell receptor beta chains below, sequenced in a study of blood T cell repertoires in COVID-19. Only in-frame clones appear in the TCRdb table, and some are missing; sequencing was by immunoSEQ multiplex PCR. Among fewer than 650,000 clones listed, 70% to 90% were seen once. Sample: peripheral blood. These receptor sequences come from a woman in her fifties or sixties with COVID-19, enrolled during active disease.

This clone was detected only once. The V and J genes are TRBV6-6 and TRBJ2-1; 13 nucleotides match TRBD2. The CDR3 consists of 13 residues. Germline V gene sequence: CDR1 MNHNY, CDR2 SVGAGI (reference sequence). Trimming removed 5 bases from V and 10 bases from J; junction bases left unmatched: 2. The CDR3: CASSRLAGGEQFF. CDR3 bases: TGTGCCAGCAGTCGACTAGCGGGGGGAGAGCAGTTCTTC.

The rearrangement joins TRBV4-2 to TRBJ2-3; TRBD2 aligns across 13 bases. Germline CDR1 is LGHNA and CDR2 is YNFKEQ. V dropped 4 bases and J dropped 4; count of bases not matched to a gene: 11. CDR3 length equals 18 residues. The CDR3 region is CASSPYPPLAGGPDTQYF. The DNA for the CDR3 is TGTGCCAGCAGCCCATACCCCCCACTAGCGGGGGGGCCAGATACGCAGTATTTT.

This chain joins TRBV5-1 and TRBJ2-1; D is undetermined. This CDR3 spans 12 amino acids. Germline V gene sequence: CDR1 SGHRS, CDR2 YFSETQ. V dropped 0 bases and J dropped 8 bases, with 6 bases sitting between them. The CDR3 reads CASSLAFDEQFF. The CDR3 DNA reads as TGCGCCAGCAGCTTGGCCTTCGATGAGCAGTTCTTC.

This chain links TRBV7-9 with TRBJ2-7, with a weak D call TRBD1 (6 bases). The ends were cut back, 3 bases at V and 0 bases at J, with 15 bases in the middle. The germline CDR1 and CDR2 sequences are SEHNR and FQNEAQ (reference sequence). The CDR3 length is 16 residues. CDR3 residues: CASSFSTGKSSYEQYF. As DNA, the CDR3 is TGTGCCAGCAGCTTTAGTACAGGGAAAAGCTCCTACGAGCAGTACTTC.

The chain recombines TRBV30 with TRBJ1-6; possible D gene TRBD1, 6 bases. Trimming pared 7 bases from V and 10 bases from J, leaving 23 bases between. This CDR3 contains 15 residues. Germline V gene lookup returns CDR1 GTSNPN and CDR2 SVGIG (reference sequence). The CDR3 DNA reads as TGTGCCTTCGCTCGGACGGGGGGGCTCAGGTCACCCCTCCACTTT. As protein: CAFARTGGLRSPLHF.

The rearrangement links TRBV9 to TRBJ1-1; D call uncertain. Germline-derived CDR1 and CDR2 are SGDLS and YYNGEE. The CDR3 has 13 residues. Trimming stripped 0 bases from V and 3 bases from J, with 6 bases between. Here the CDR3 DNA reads TGTGCCAGCAGCGTAGACAGCTACACTGAAGCTTTCTTT. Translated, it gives CASSVDSYTEAFF. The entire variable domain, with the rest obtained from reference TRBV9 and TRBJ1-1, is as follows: DSGVTQTPKHLITATGQRVTLRCSPRSGDLSVYWYQQSLDQGLQFLIQYYNGEERAKGNILERFSAQQFPDLHSELNLSSLELGDSALYFCASSVDSYTEAFFGQGTRLTVV.

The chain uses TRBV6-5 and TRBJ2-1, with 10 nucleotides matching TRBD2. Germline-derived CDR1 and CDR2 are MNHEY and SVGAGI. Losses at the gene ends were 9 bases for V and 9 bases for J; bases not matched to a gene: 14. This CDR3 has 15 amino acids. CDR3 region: CASRLAGGRVGEQFF. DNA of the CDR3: TGTGCCAGTCGATTAGCGGGGGGCCGTGTAGGTGAGCAGTTCTTC.

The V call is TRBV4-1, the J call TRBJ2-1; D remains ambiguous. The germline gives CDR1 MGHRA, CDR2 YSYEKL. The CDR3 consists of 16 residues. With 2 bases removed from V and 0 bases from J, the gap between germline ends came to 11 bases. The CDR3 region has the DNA TGCGCCAGCAGCCAACTTCTACTGAGCTCCTACAATGAGCAGTTCTTC. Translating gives CASSQLLLSSYNEQFF.

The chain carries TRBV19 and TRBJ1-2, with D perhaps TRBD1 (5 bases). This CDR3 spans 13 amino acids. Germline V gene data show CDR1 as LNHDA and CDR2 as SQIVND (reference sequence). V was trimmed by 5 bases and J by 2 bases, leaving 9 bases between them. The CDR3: CASSFGQNYGYTF. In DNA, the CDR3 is TGTGCCAGTAGTTTCGGACAAAACTATGGCTACACCTTC.

The CDR3 here is CASSEWGPPYSNQPQHF. The CDR3 bases are TGTGCCAGCAGTGAATGGGGGCCCCCCTATAGCAATCAGCCCCAGCATTTT. V is TRBV6-1 and J is TRBJ1-5; TRBD1 is a possible D gene (6 bases). V was pared by 2 bases and J by 0 bases, with 14 bases between. CDR1 and CDR2 (germline): MNHNS, SASEGT. The CDR3 length is 17 residues.

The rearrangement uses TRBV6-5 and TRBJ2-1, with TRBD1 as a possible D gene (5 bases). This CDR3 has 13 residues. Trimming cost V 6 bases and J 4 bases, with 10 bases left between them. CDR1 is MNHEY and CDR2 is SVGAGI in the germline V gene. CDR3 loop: CASRWTQYNEQFF. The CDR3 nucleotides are TGTGCCAGCAGATGGACACAATACAATGAGCAGTTCTTC.

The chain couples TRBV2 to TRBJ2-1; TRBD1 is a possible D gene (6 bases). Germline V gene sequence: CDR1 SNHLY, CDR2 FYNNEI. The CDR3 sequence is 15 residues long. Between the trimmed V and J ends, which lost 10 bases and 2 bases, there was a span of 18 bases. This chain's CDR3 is CATGADRTPYNEQFF. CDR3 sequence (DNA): TGTGCCACCGGGGCAGACAGGACCCCCTACAATGAGCAGTTCTTC.

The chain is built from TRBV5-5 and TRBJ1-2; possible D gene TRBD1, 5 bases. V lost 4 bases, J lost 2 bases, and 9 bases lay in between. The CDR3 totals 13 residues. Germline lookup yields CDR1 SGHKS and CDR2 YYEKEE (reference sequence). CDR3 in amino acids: CASSGAGNYGYTF. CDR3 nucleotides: TGTGCCAGCAGCGGTGCAGGGAACTATGGCTACACCTTC.

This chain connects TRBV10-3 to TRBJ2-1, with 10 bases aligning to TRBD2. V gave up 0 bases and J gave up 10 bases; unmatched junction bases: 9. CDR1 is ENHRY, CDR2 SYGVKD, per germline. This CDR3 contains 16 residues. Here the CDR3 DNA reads TGTGCCATCAGTGAGTCGACCAGCGGGGGGGCTCGGGAGCAGTTCTTC. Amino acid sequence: CAISESTSGGAREQFF.

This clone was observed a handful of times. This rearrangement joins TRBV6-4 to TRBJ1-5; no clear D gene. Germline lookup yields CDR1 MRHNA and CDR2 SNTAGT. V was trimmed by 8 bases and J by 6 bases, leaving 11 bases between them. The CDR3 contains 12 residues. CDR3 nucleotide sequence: TGTGCCAGCTTCCCTCAGGTTCAGCCCCAGCATTTT. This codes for CASFPQVQPQHF.

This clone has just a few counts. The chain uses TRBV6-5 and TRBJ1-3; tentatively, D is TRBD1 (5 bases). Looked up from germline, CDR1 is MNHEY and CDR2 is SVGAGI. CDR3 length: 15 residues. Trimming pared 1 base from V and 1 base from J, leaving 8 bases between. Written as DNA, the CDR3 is TGTGCCAGCAGTTACTACGGGGGATCTGGAAACACCATATATTTT. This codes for CASSYYGGSGNTIYF.

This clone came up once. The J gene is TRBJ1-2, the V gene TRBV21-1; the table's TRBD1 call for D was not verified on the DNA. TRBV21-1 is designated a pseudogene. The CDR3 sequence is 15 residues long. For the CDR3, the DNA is TGTGCCAGCAGCAAAAGGGTCAGGGTCCCCTATGGCTACACCTTC. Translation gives CASSKRVRVPYGYTF.

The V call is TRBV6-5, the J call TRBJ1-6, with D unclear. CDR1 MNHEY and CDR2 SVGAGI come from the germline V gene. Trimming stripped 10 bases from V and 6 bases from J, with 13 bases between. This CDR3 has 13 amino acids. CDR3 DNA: TGTGCCACCACCCCGGGAGGTAATTCACCCCTCCACTTT. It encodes CATTPGGNSPLHF.

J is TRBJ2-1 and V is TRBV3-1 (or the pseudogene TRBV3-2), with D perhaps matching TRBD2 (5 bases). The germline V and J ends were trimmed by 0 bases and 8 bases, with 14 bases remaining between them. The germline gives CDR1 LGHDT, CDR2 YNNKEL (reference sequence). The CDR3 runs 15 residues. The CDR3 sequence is CASSQDLLAPHEQFF. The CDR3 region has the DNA TGTGCCAGCAGCCAAGATCTGCTAGCCCCCCATGAGCAGTTCTTC.

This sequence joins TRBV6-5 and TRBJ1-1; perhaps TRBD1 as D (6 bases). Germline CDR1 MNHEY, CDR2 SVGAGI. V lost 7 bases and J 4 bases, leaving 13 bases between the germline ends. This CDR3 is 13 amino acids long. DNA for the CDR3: TGTGCCAGCACTCTTCGAGGGGGCACTGAAGCTTTCTTT. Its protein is CASTLRGGTEAFF.